One and the same sample provided the 19 T cell receptor beta chains below, sequenced in a study of identical twins (dated by TCRdb to about 2016). The receptor library was made with 5' RACE. Sequencing used an Illumina HiSeq 2000. Clones were called with MiXCR by TCRdb after fastp trimmed the public reads at Q25, and only in-frame beta chains were retained. Duplicate CDR3 protein sequences are folded into a single record with the most common DNA and genes. The sample yields hundreds of thousands of distinct CDR3 sequences; around 6.1% were counted once. The leading ten clones occupy roughly 1.8% of the sample. The sample consisted of naive T cells sorted from blood. The cell subset or site label, read with the paper, signifies: cells isolated with a human naive T-cell isolation kit. These receptors all come from a young man in good health.

This clonotype was detected only a few times. The V and J genes are TRBV5-5 and TRBJ2-5, with D tentatively TRBD1 or TRBD2 (6 bases each). The CDR3 is 15 amino acids. In germline, CDR1 is SGHKS, CDR2 YYEKEE (reference sequence). V was trimmed by 2 bases and J by 5 bases, leaving 16 bases between them. This CDR3 is CASSFAGGRGETQYF. DNA of the CDR3: TGTGCCAGCAGCTTCGCTGGGGGGCGCGGGGAGACCCAGTACTTC.

This clonotype has a count of ten or more. V usage is TRBV5-6 and J usage is TRBJ2-3; the D is unclear. This CDR3 has 14 amino acids. V was shortened by 3 bases and J by 2 bases, with 10 bases between the two germline ends. CDR1 is SGHDT and CDR2 is YYEEEE in the germline V gene. Written as DNA, the CDR3 is TGTGCCAGCAGCTCGTTCTCCAACACAGATACGCAGTATTTT. Residues: CASSSFSNTDTQYF. Together with reference TRBV5-6 and TRBJ2-3, the CDR3 gives the full variable domain: DAGVTQSPTHLIKTRGQQVTLRCSPKSGHDTVSWYQQALGQGPQFIFQYYEEEERQRGNFPDRFSGHQFPNYSSELNVNALLLGDSALYLCASSSFSNTDTQYFGPGTRLTVL.

This clonotype showed up many times. This sequence joins TRBV25-1 and TRBJ1-2; a weak D match, TRBD1 (6 bases). The germline CDR1 and CDR2 sequences are MGHDK and SYGVNS. CDR3 length equals 15 residues. Trimming took 6 bases from V and 4 from J, leaving 18 bases between them. This CDR3 reads CASRSTTGATYGYTF. CDR3 in DNA: TGTGCCAGCAGATCCACGACAGGAGCTACCTATGGCTACACCTTC.

This clonotype was detected many times. The chain carries TRBV5-1 and TRBJ2-2; D ambiguous. Deletions cut 4 bases from V and 4 bases from J, with 8 bases between. The CDR3 loop spans 13 amino acids. Germline-derived CDR1 and CDR2 are SGHRS and YFSETQ. This CDR3 reads CASSLPATGELFF. For the CDR3, the DNA is TGCGCCAGCAGCCTACCCGCCACCGGGGAGCTGTTTTTT. Using reference TRBV5-1 and TRBJ2-2 for the parts outside the CDR3, the full variable domain is KAGVTQTPRYLIKTRGQQVTLSCSPISGHRSVSWYQQTPGQGLQFLFEYFSETQRNKGNFPGRFSGRQFSNSRSEMNVSTLELGDSALYLCASSLPATGELFFGEGSRLTVL.

The CDR3 DNA reads TGCGCCAGCAGCTCGGGGGGCAGTATGAAACGATCTGGGGCCAACGTCCTGACTTTC. Its protein product is CASSSGGSMKRSGANVLTF. J is TRBJ2-6 and V is TRBV5-1, with D possibly TRBD2 on 7 matching bases. The V gene lost 3 bases and the J gene lost 1 base, with 20 bases spanning the gap. This CDR3 is built from 19 residues. In germline, CDR1 is SGHRS, CDR2 YFSETQ.

This clonotype has at least ten counts. V is TRBV15 and J is TRBJ1-5; D remains unclear. Looked up from germline, CDR1 is LNHNV and CDR2 is YYDKDF (reference sequence). The CDR3 covers 18 residues. Trimming cost V 0 bases and J 0 bases, with 15 bases left between them. The CDR3 DNA reads TGTGCCACCAGCAGAGATTTTGGCAGAATGAATAGCAATCAGCCCCAGCATTTT. Protein sequence: CATSRDFGRMNSNQPQHF.

This clonotype has a count of ten or more. The chain is built from TRBV12-3 or TRBV12-4 and TRBJ2-3; D possibly matches TRBD1 or TRBD2 (5 bases each). This CDR3 is built from 13 residues. The germline V and J ends were trimmed by 4 bases and 6 bases, with 11 bases remaining between them. The CDR3 sequence is CASSSGTPDTQYF. The CDR3 coding sequence is TGTGCCAGCAGTTCGGGGACCCCCGATACGCAGTATTTT.

At least ten counts were recorded for this clonotype. The chain recombines TRBV6-5 with TRBJ2-3, with D perhaps TRBD2 (6 bases). Germline V gene sequence: CDR1 MNHEY, CDR2 SVGAGI. The germline V and J ends were trimmed by 4 bases and 0 bases, with 11 bases remaining between them. There are 15 residues in the CDR3. CDR3 coding DNA: TGTGCCAGCAGTTTGCTCGGGACTAGCACAGATACGCAGTATTTT. Its translation: CASSLLGTSTDTQYF.

The chain combines TRBV27 with TRBJ2-1; D not certain. Germline-derived CDR1 and CDR2 are MNHEY and SMNVEV (reference sequence). The CDR3 totals 14 residues. With 5 bases removed from V and 2 bases from J, the gap between germline ends came to 10 bases. Here the CDR3 reads CASSRNLPYNEQFF. The CDR3 nucleotides read TGTGCCAGCAGTCGAAACCTCCCCTACAATGAGCAGTTCTTC.

This clonotype was detected many times. This chain links TRBV29-1 with TRBJ2-1; TRBD1 matches 7 bases. The V gene end was trimmed by 7 bases and the J gene end by 0 bases; junction bases not matched to a gene: 3. Germline lookup yields CDR1 SQVTM and CDR2 ANQGSEA. The CDR3 has 13 amino acids. CDR3 in amino acids: CSASGGSYNEQFF. The CDR3 DNA reads as TGCAGCGCATCAGGGGGCTCCTACAATGAGCAGTTCTTC.

This clonotype was counted ten times or more. The gene calls are TRBV20-1 and TRBJ2-3, with D uncertain. V was trimmed by 6 bases and J by 1 base, leaving 17 bases between them. This CDR3 is 15 amino acids long. From germline, CDR1 is DFQATT and CDR2 SNEGSKA (reference sequence). The CDR3 sequence is CSAPGPPQGTDTQYF. CDR3 nucleotides: TGCAGTGCCCCGGGCCCTCCCCAGGGCACAGATACGCAGTATTTT.

This clonotype was detected only a few times. J is TRBJ2-7 and V is TRBV20-1; D uncertain. Germline V CDR1 and CDR2: DFQATT, SNEGSKA (reference sequence). The CDR3 runs to 12 residues. V was cut by 3 bases and J by 4 bases, with 10 bases left in between. The CDR3 DNA follows: TGCAGTGCTAGTGGTAGCCAATACGAGCAGTACTTC. It is translated as CSASGSQYEQYF.

This clonotype was recorded at least ten times. The CDR3: CASSLDGQGWQPQHF. The CDR3 DNA reads TGTGCCAGCAGCTTAGATGGCCAGGGTTGGCAGCCCCAGCATTTT. The chain joins TRBV7-2 to TRBJ1-5; tentatively, D is TRBD1 (5 bases). This CDR3 is built from 15 residues. Germline V gives CDR1 SGHTA, CDR2 FQGNSA. The V gene lost 1 base and the J gene lost 7 bases, with 14 bases spanning the gap.

At least ten counts were recorded for this clonotype. The chain uses TRBV14 and TRBJ2-1; D not certain. The CDR3 loop spans 14 amino acids. Germline V gene lookup returns CDR1 SGHDN and CDR2 FVKESK. Trimming stripped 0 bases from V and 6 bases from J, with 9 bases between. Here the CDR3 DNA reads TGTGCCAGCAGCCAAGAGTCGGTGATCAATGAGCAGTTCTTC. Translated, it gives CASSQESVINEQFF.

This clonotype appeared many times. This rearrangement joins TRBV7-2 to TRBJ2-2; D is unresolved. The CDR3 covers 12 residues. With 5 bases removed from V and 8 bases from J, the gap between germline ends came to 9 bases. The germline V gene encodes CDR1 SGHTA and CDR2 FQGNSA. The CDR3 coding sequence is TGTGCCAGCAGCCCCCACTTAGGGGAGCTGTTTTTT. This sequence encodes CASSPHLGELFF.

This clonotype was detected many times. The rearrangement uses TRBV29-1 and TRBJ2-1; 9 bases map to TRBD1. J was trimmed by 4 bases and V by 3 bases; bases with no gene match: 7. CDR1 and CDR2 (germline): SQVTM, ANQGSEA. The CDR3 loop spans 15 amino acids. CDR3 bases: TGCAGCGTTGAGGGGACAGGGATGCAATACAATGAGCAGTTCTTC. It is translated as CSVEGTGMQYNEQFF.

This clonotype came up a few times. The CDR3 bases are TGTGCCAGCAGCCCACTAGGCGTGGGGAGCACAGATACGCAGTATTTT. It encodes CASSPLGVGSTDTQYF. The V and J genes are TRBV12-3 or TRBV12-4 and TRBJ2-3; possibly TRBD2 for D (5 bases). Between the trimmed V and J ends, which lost 6 bases and 0 bases, there was a span of 16 bases. CDR3 size: 16 residues.

There are many counts of this clonotype. The chain uses TRBV6-1 and TRBJ1-4; 7 nucleotides agree with TRBD1. Per the germline V gene, CDR1 is MNHNS and CDR2 is SASEGT. The V gene end was trimmed by 6 bases and the J gene end by 8 bases; junction bases not matched to a gene: 6. This CDR3 comprises 13 residues. The CDR3: CASSLGQREKLFF. CDR3 DNA sequence: TGTGCCAGCAGCCTGGGACAGAGAGAAAAACTGTTTTTT.

The sample holds a few counts of this clonotype. The chain combines TRBV5-1 with TRBJ1-3; no clear D. Trimming pared 9 bases from V and 0 bases from J, leaving 16 bases between. This CDR3 region has 15 residues. Germline CDR1 is SGHRS and CDR2 is YFSETQ. CDR3 in DNA: TGCGCCACCAGAAGGGATCATCTCTCTGGAAACACCATATATTTT. As protein: CATRRDHLSGNTIYF.